The T cell receptor (beta chain) under discussion was sequenced for a study of cytomegalovirus exposure and HLA in healthy donors. This CDR3 contains 16 residues. Trimming removed 5 bases from V and 5 bases from J; junction bases left unmatched: 10. CDR1 and CDR2 (germline): MNHNY, SVGAGI (reference sequence). Sequencing used immunoSEQ multiplex PCR; TCRdb keeps in-frame clones, though not all of them. Here the sample spans 35,000 to 50,000 clones, 80% to 95% being singletons. The material sequenced was PBMCs. This chain connects TRBV6-6 to TRBJ1-5; 9 nucleotides line up with TRBD1. The TCR sequence derives from a man younger than 35 in good health and CMV-seronegative. CDR3 amino acids: CASSPPRQGVDQPQHF. The CDR3 nucleotides are TGTGCCAGCAGTCCCCCCCGACAGGGGGTCGATCAGCCCCAGCATTTT.